This T cell receptor (beta chain) appears in the sequencing data of a study of blood T cell repertoires in COVID-19. For the study at large: Nucleic acid was either cDNA or gDNA, and it came from T cells, B-cell-depleted T cells, or PBMCs.

V dropped 0 bases and J dropped 0 bases, with 9 bases sitting between them. Germline V lookup: CDR1 LGHNA, CDR2 YNFKEQ. CDR3 length equals 16 residues. Measured with immunoSEQ multiplex PCR; TCRdb has only the in-frame clones, and not every one. This sample has nearly 350,000 clones, with 83% found just once. The chain carries TRBV4-2 and TRBJ1-3; D is undetermined. Sequencing used peripheral blood. This clonotype was sampled from a man aged 25 to 40 with active or convalescent COVID-19. The chain's CDR3 is CASSQDPGDSGNTIYF. Here the CDR3 DNA reads TGTGCCAGCAGCCAAGATCCGGGAGACTCTGGAAACACCATATATTTT.